These T cell receptor beta chains were read from a single sample in a study of PD-L1 blockade in urothelial cancer. TCRdb keeps only in-frame clones here, not all; method: immunoSEQ multiplex PCR. The data contain about 63,000 clones, 80% to 90% of them singletons. This specimen was PBMCs, taken around atezolizumab (anti-PD-L1) treatment. The receptor source for this set is a man between 65 and 80 years old with urothelial cancer. Each CDR3 is given with its conserved first and last residue. The D gene is left open where the match is weak. Clone size, where shown, is once, few, many, or a class for clones that have expanded.

V gene	D gene	clone size	J gene	CDR3 protein	CDR3 DNA
TRBV11-2	.	.	TRBJ2-7	CASSLIRVQNEQYF	TGTGCCAGCAGCTTAATCAGGGTTCAGAACGAGCAGTACTTC
TRBV19	.	.	TRBJ2-1	CASSIERGGSYNEQFF	TGTGCCAGTAGTATCGAGAGAGGAGGATCCTACAATGAGCAGTTCTTC
TRBV10-2	.	few	TRBJ1-5	CASMSSWLGADQPQHF	TGCGCCAGCATGTCGAGTTGGTTGGGGGCCGATCAGCCCCAGCATTTT
TRBV5-1	.	.	TRBJ2-1	CASSLGRQGNEQFF	TGCGCCAGCAGCTTGGGTCGTCAGGGGAATGAGCAGTTCTTC
TRBV19	.	few	TRBJ1-6	CASSLMRSPLHF	TGTGCCAGTAGCCTTATGAGGTCACCCCTCCACTTT
TRBV4-1	TRBD2	.	TRBJ2-3	CASSQDRFLAGETDTQYF	TGCGCCAGCAGCCAAGATAGATTCCTAGCGGGAGAAACAGATACGCAGTATTTT
TRBV7-8	TRBD1	medium-sized	TRBJ2-1	CASSLADRYNEQFF	TGTGCCAGCAGCTTAGCGGACAGGTACAATGAGCAGTTCTTC
TRBV18	TRBD1	.	TRBJ1-5	CASSRDRGLEGQPQHF	TGTGCCAGCTCGAGGGACAGGGGATTGGAAGGTCAGCCCCAGCATTTT
TRBV4-3	TRBD2	.	TRBJ2-3	CASSPKRERDTQYF	TGCGCCAGCAGCCCTAAGCGGGAGAGGGATACGCAGTATTTT
TRBV9	TRBD1	.	TRBJ1-3	CASSDKQGRPSGNTIYF	TGTGCCAGCAGCGACAAACAGGGGCGCCCCTCTGGAAACACCATATATTTT
TRBV4-1	.	.	TRBJ1-6	CASSQEGPGIGSPLHF	TGCGCCAGCAGCCAAGAGGGCCCCGGCATCGGTTCACCCCTCCACTTT
TRBV7-2	.	.	TRBJ1-5	CASSFGRNQPQHF	TGTGCCAGCAGCTTCGGGAGGAATCAGCCCCAGCATTTT
TRBV6-1	.	few	TRBJ1-5	CASSERGRNQPQHF	TGTGCCAGCAGTGAAAGGGGTCGGAATCAGCCCCAGCATTTT
TRBV10-2	.	.	TRBJ2-7	CASVSGAKPYEQYF	TGCGCCAGCGTATCAGGGGCGAAGCCCTACGAGCAGTACTTC
TRBV14	.	.	TRBJ2-7	CASSRYSGSSYEQYF	TGTGCCAGCAGCCGTTACAGCGGAAGCTCCTACGAGCAGTACTTC
TRBV13	.	.	TRBJ2-4	CASSLSGAGGKNIQYF	TGTGCCAGCAGCTTATCTGGGGCCGGTGGTAAAAACATTCAGTACTTC
TRBV2	TRBD2	.	TRBJ2-3	CASSEPTSADTQYF	TGTGCCAGCAGTGAACCTACTAGCGCCGATACGCAGTATTTT
TRBV7-9	TRBD2	.	TRBJ2-3	CASSSRRTSGPDTQYF	TGTGCCAGCAGCTCGCGAAGGACTAGCGGTCCAGATACGCAGTATTTT
TRBV7-2	.	.	TRBJ2-6	CASRRDLTSGANVLTF	TGTGCCAGCAGAAGGGACTTAACCTCTGGGGCCAACGTCCTGACTTTC
TRBV5-1	.	.	TRBJ2-5	CASSLSGIGETQYF	TGCGCCAGCAGCTTGTCGGGGATAGGAGAGACCCAGTACTTC
TRBV7-3	TRBD2	few	TRBJ2-1	CASSFSGTSGRNEQFF	TGTGCCAGCAGCTTTTCCGGGACTAGCGGGAGAAATGAGCAGTTCTTC
TRBV15	.	.	TRBJ2-7	CATSRGRLGEQYF	TGTGCCACCAGCAGAGGCAGGTTGGGCGAGCAGTACTTC
TRBV7-8	.	.	TRBJ2-3	CASSPLRATDTQYF	TGTGCCAGCAGCCCTTTGAGGGCAACAGATACGCAGTATTTT
TRBV5-5	.	.	TRBJ1-1	CASSLGRGTEAFF	TGTGCCAGCAGCTTGGGGAGGGGAACTGAAGCTTTCTTT
TRBV6-5	.	.	TRBJ1-1	CASSYSPQQNTEAFF	TGTGCCAGCAGTTACTCTCCACAGCAGAACACTGAAGCTTTCTTT
TRBV10-3	TRBD2	.	TRBJ2-7	CAIGGGLAGVEQYF	TGTGCCATCGGTGGTGGCCTAGCGGGAGTCGAGCAGTACTTC
TRBV19	.	.	TRBJ1-2	CASHLTGIYGYTF	TGTGCCAGCCATTTGACAGGAATATATGGCTACACCTTC
TRBV5-1	TRBD2	.	TRBJ2-5	CASSDRTSGRAEETQYF	TGCGCCAGCAGCGACAGGACTAGCGGGAGGGCCGAGGAGACCCAGTACTTC
TRBV7-6	TRBD2	.	TRBJ2-1	CASSLALLAGVDEQFF	TGTGCCAGCAGCTTAGCGCTCCTAGCGGGAGTGGATGAGCAGTTCTTC
TRBV21-1	.	.	TRBJ2-6	CASSSTGPGANVLTF	TGTGCCAGCAGCTCAACAGGGCCTGGGGCCAACGTCCTGACTTTC
TRBV7-9	TRBD1	.	TRBJ1-1	CASSLAGGFLMNTEAFF	TGTGCCAGCAGCTTGGCAGGGGGCTTCTTGATGAACACTGAAGCTTTCTTT
TRBV5-1	.	once	TRBJ2-5	CASSSQGFQETQYF	TGCGCCAGCAGCAGTCAGGGGTTCCAAGAGACCCAGTACTTC
TRBV6-5	.	once	TRBJ1-1	CASSSMTANTEAFF	TGTGCCAGCAGTTCCATGACAGCGAACACTGAAGCTTTCTTT
TRBV30	.	.	TRBJ1-1	CAWARGGRGAFF	TGTGCCTGGGCGAGGGGAGGACGGGGGGCTTTCTTT
TRBV7-9	TRBD1	.	TRBJ2-5	CASSLAPGQGKETQYF	TGTGCCAGCAGCTTAGCTCCGGGACAGGGGAAAGAGACCCAGTACTTC
TRBV4-3	.	few	TRBJ1-5	CASSPWAGGNQPQHF	TGCGCCAGCAGCCCTTGGGCAGGGGGCAATCAGCCCCAGCATTTT
TRBV27	TRBD1	.	TRBJ1-4	CASSGSGGRFEKLFF	TGTGCCAGCAGTGGGTCAGGGGGCCGATTCGAAAAACTGTTTTTT